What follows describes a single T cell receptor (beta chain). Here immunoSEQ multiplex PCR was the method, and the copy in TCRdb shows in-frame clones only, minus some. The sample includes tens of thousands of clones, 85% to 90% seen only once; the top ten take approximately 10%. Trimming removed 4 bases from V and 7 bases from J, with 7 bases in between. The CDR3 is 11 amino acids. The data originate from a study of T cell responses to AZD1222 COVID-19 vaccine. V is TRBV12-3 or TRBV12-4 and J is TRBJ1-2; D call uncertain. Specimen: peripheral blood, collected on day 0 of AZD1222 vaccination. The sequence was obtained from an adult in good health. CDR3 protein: CASSSRAGYTF. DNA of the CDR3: TGTGCCAGCAGTTCACGGGCTGGCTACACCTTC.